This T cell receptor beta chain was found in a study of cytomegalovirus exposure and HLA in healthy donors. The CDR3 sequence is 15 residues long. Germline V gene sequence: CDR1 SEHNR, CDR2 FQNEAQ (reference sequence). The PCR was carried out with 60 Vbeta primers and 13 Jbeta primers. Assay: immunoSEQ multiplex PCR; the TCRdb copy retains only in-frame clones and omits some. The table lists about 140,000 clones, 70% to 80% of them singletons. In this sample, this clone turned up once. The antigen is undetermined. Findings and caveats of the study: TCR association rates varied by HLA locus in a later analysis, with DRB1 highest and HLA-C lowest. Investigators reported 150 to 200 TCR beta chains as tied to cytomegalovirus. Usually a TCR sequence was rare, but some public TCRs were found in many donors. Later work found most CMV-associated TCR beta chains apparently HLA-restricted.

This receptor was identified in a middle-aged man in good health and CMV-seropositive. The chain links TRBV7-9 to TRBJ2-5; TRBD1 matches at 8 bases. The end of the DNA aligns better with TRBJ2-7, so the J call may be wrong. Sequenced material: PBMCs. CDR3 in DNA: TGTGCCAGCAGCCCACAGGGGGGTACTTCCTACGAGCAGTACTTC. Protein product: CASSPQGGTSYEQYF.